Listed here are 26 T cell receptor beta chains from one sample, sequenced in a study of vaccination and CD4 T cells after COVID-19. Their target antigens are unknown. As to treatment: roughly 11-day PBMC culture with coronavirus spike peptide pools or control peptides (ViraFEST assay). Oncomine TCR Beta short-read sequencing was applied to DNA from cultured CD4+ T cells. From the PCR reads, TCRdb called clonotypes with MiXCR, one entry per CDR3 protein. Found here are about 11,000 distinct CDR3 sequences, less than 35% of them singletons; the top ten hold approximately 15%. This specimen was CD4+ T cells from blood, cultured in vitro, taken after SARS-CoV-2 vaccination. The receptors here all came from a human donor who had recovered from COVID-19.

V gene TRBV6-1 combines with J gene TRBJ2-7, with 9 positions matching TRBD1. CDR1 and CDR2 from the germline V gene are MNHNS and SASEGT. The trim removed 4 bases at V and 3 bases at J, leaving 7 bases unmatched. The CDR3 covers 15 residues. CDR3 nucleotides: TGTGCCAGCAGTGGAGGACAGGGGAAGGTCTACGAGCAGTACTTC. It specifies CASSGGQGKVYEQYF.

This clonotype was found a few times. This chain connects TRBV28 to TRBJ2-5; D is undetermined. This CDR3 has 13 residues. Trimming cost V 5 bases and J 2 bases, with 9 bases left between them. Germline V CDR1 and CDR2: MDHEN, SYDVKM. As DNA, the CDR3 is TGTGCCAGCAGTGGACGGCCTCAAGAGACCCAGTACTTC. Encoded protein: CASSGRPQETQYF.

The V and J genes are TRBV7-2 and TRBJ1-1; TRBD1 agrees at 7 bases. The CDR3 extends over 18 amino acids. Germline CDR1 and CDR2: SGHTA and FQGNSA. Losses at the gene ends were 0 bases for V and 0 bases for J; bases not matched to a gene: 10. The CDR3 nucleotides read TGTGCCAGCAGCTTAGCCCAGACAGGGACCCTTCTGAACACTGAAGCTTTCTTT. It is translated as CASSLAQTGTLLNTEAFF.

This clonotype occurred once. J is TRBJ2-5 and V is TRBV4-3; 7 positions match TRBD2. V was pared by 5 bases and J by 4 bases, with 10 bases of the junction left unmatched. From germline, CDR1 is LGHNA and CDR2 YSLEER. The CDR3 length is 15 residues. CDR3 bases: TGCGCCAGCAGCGAGGGCGGCATAGCGGGAGAGACCCAGTACTTC. Encoded protein: CASSEGGIAGETQYF.

This clonotype was seen more than once but under ten times. The chain couples TRBV28 to TRBJ1-5; possibly TRBD1 for D (5 bases). The germline gives CDR1 MDHEN, CDR2 SYDVKM. This CDR3 is built from 15 residues. Trimming pared 6 bases from V and 7 bases from J, leaving 19 bases between. The CDR3: CASSLEGPRRQPQHF. The CDR3 DNA reads as TGTGCCAGCAGCCTGGAGGGACCCAGGAGGCAGCCCCAGCATTTT.

The chain links TRBV7-9 to TRBJ2-1; maybe TRBD2 (5 bases). Per the germline V gene, CDR1 is SEHNR and CDR2 is FQNEAQ (reference sequence). The CDR3 contains 14 residues. The V end lost 4 bases, the J end lost 0 bases, and 7 bases lay between the germline ends. The CDR3 loop reads CASSSAGSYNEQFF. For the CDR3, the DNA is TGTGCCAGCAGCTCGGCGGGCTCCTACAATGAGCAGTTCTTC.

The chain has TRBV20-1 and TRBJ2-2, with D possibly matching TRBD1 (7 bases). Germline V gene sequence: CDR1 DFQATT, CDR2 SNEGSKA (reference sequence). The V and J ends lost 6 bases and 6 bases respectively, with 20 bases between them. The CDR3 runs 15 residues. The CDR3 here is CSAPGGGLVPGELFF. In DNA form, the CDR3 reads TGCAGTGCCCCCGGAGGGGGCTTGGTGCCCGGGGAGCTGTTTTTT.

V usage is TRBV7-3 and J usage is TRBJ2-1; D is possibly TRBD1 (6 bases). Per the germline V gene, CDR1 is SGHTA and CDR2 is FQGTGA. CDR3 length: 14 residues. The V gene lost 5 bases and the J gene lost 5 bases, with 13 bases spanning the gap. The CDR3 loop reads CASSPRDINNEQFF. In DNA, the CDR3 is TGTGCCAGCAGCCCAAGGGACATTAACAATGAGCAGTTCTTC.

V gene TRBV15 combines with J gene TRBJ2-1, with 10 bases aligning to TRBD2. The germline gives CDR1 LNHNV, CDR2 YYDKDF (reference sequence). This CDR3 spans 16 amino acids. V trimming: 5 bases; J trimming: 8 bases; junction bases outside the gene matches: 12. CDR3 loop: CATSLTQAGGRHEQFF. CDR3 bases: TGTGCCACCAGCTTGACCCAAGCGGGAGGGCGGCATGAGCAGTTCTTC.

This chain uses TRBV7-7 with TRBJ2-1, with TRBD2 identical over 9 bases. V lost 3 bases and J lost 8; bases outside the gene matches: 11. Germline V gives CDR1 SSHAT, CDR2 FNYEAQ (reference sequence). The CDR3 totals 16 residues. CDR3 sequence: CASSFRGGRAIDEQFF. The CDR3, as DNA: TGTGCCAGCAGCTTCCGCGGCGGGAGGGCCATCGATGAGCAGTTCTTC.

The chain has TRBV27 and TRBJ2-3, with D unclear. There are 16 residues in the CDR3. Germline lookup yields CDR1 MNHEY and CDR2 SMNVEV (reference sequence). Trimming pared 5 bases from V and 3 bases from J, leaving 18 bases between. The CDR3 is CASSRLSVSSTDTQYF. In DNA form, the CDR3 reads TGTGCCAGCAGTCGGCTGAGCGTTAGCAGTACAGATACGCAGTATTTT.

This sequence joins TRBV28 and TRBJ2-1; the match to TRBD2 covers 11 bases. Trimming removed 5 bases from V and 1 base from J; junction bases left unmatched: 7. Looked up from germline, CDR1 is MDHEN and CDR2 is SYDVKM. The CDR3 covers 17 residues. The chain's CDR3 is CASSHPRTSGSYNEQFF. CDR3 coding DNA: TGTGCCAGCAGTCACCCCCGGACTAGCGGGTCCTACAATGAGCAGTTCTTC. Full variable domain (rest looked up from reference TRBV28 and TRBJ2-1): DVKVTQSSRYLVKRTGEKVFLECVQDMDHENMFWYRQDPGLGLRLIYFSYDVKMKEKGDIPEGYSVSREKKERFSLILESASTNQTSMYLCASSHPRTSGSYNEQFFGPGTRLTVL.

The V gene is TRBV20-1, the J gene TRBJ2-7; D is possibly TRBD1 or TRBD2 (5 bases each). The CDR3 covers 15 residues. V gave up 6 bases and J gave up 0 bases, with 18 bases separating them. The germline CDR1 and CDR2 sequences are DFQATT and SNEGSKA (reference sequence). CDR3: CSAHRLGPSSYEQYF. Here the CDR3 DNA reads TGCAGTGCCCATCGACTGGGACCCAGCTCCTACGAGCAGTACTTC.

The V gene is TRBV28, the J gene TRBJ2-7; TRBD1 is a possible D gene (7 bases). CDR1 MDHEN and CDR2 SYDVKM come from the germline V gene. V was trimmed by 3 bases and J by 5 bases, leaving 17 bases between them. This CDR3 comprises 15 residues. Here the CDR3 reads CASSFQGGVENEQYF. CDR3 DNA: TGTGCCAGCAGTTTTCAGGGGGGCGTTGAGAACGAGCAGTACTTC.

The chain uses TRBV7-2 and TRBJ1-3; D call uncertain. The V gene lost 6 bases and the J gene lost 0 bases, with 9 bases spanning the gap. This CDR3 has 14 amino acids. The germline V gene encodes CDR1 SGHTA and CDR2 FQGNSA. In DNA form, the CDR3 reads TGTGCCAGCAGAACGACGGCCTCTGGAAACACCATATATTTT. Amino acid sequence: CASRTTASGNTIYF.

This chain connects TRBV19 to TRBJ2-3; 9 positions agree with TRBD1. Trimming removed 3 bases from V and 7 bases from J; junction bases left unmatched: 8. The CDR3 is 15 amino acids. The germline V gene has CDR1 LNHDA and CDR2 SQIVND (reference sequence). CDR3 nucleotide sequence: TGTGCCAGTAGTATGTGGGACAGGGTTGACAATACGCAGTATTTT. It codes for CASSMWDRVDNTQYF.

This rearrangement joins TRBV5-6 to TRBJ2-5; the D gene is possibly TRBD1 (5 bases). Germline CDR1 reads SGHDT; CDR2 reads YYEEEE. Trimming cost V 4 bases and J 0 bases, with 19 bases left between them. The CDR3 has 17 amino acids. The CDR3 DNA sequence: TGTGCCAGCAGCGCCCCTGGGGCAAGATTATACCAAGAGACCCAGTACTTC. Translation gives CASSAPGARLYQETQYF.

The J gene is TRBJ1-1, the V gene TRBV18; D uncertain. Germline V CDR1 and CDR2: KGHSH, LQKENI. V lost 3 bases, J lost 4 bases, and 18 bases lay in between. This CDR3 is built from 16 residues. Written as DNA, the CDR3 is TGTGCCAGCTCACCCGGTCGGAGTCCTAGAATCACTGAAGCTTTCTTT. This sequence encodes CASSPGRSPRITEAFF. Combining the CDR3 with reference TRBV18 and TRBJ1-1 gives the whole variable domain NAGVMQNPRHLVRRRGQEARLRCSPMKGHSHVYWYRQLPEEGLKFMVYLQKENIIDESGMPKERFSAEFPKEGPSILRIQQVVRGDSAAYFCASSPGRSPRITEAFFGQGTRLTVV.

The chain employs TRBV4-1 and TRBJ1-4, with D unresolved. Germline V CDR1 and CDR2: MGHRA, YSYEKL. The CDR3 runs 13 residues. Trimming stripped 1 base from V and 6 bases from J, with 6 bases between. CDR3 loop: CASSQVLHEKLFF. The CDR3 bases are TGCGCCAGCAGCCAAGTCCTCCATGAAAAACTGTTTTTT.

In this sample, this clonotype turned up once. Here the CDR3 omits its conserved ending phenylalanine or tryptophan, so a read error is the likely source. This chain connects TRBV6-1 to TRBJ2-5, with TRBD2 identical over 10 bases. Germline assignment: CDR1 MNHNS and CDR2 SASEGT. There are 15 residues in the CDR3. With 11 bases clipped from V and 7 bases from J, the junction kept 16 bases outside the gene matches. The CDR3 reads CAARSGLAYSGTQYL. CDR3 sequence (DNA): TGTGCCGCACGATCGGGACTAGCGTACTCGGGGACCCAGTACTTA.

The V call is TRBV7-2, the J call TRBJ1-1; D is unresolved. Germline V gene lookup returns CDR1 SGHTA and CDR2 FQGNSA. The length of the CDR3 is 16 residues. V was cut by 2 bases and J by 0 bases, with 13 bases left in between. CDR3 DNA: TGTGCCAGCAGCTTATCCCGAATGATCATGAACACTGAAGCTTTCTTT. Its translation is CASSLSRMIMNTEAFF.

The chain recombines TRBV19 with TRBJ1-5, with D possibly matching TRBD1 (6 bases). The germline V gene has CDR1 LNHDA and CDR2 SQIVND (reference sequence). CDR3 length: 15 residues. V gave up 8 bases and J gave up 3 bases, with 17 bases separating them. The CDR3 region is CASLPTGFINQPQHF. The CDR3 region has the DNA TGTGCCAGTTTACCGACAGGATTTATCAATCAGCCCCAGCATTTT.

The chain uses TRBV12-3 or TRBV12-4 and TRBJ2-7, with TRBD2 identical over 9 bases. CDR3 length: 15 amino acids. The trim removed 6 bases at V and 4 bases at J, leaving 10 bases unmatched. CDR3 nucleotide sequence: TGTGCCAGCAGGTCAGCGGGAGGAGGGTCGTACGAGCAGTACTTC. Its protein product is CASRSAGGGSYEQYF.

This clonotype was detected only a few times. V gene TRBV6-2 or TRBV6-3 combines with J gene TRBJ2-1, with a weak D call TRBD2 (6 bases). V lost 1 base, J lost 3 bases, and 10 bases lay in between. The length of the CDR3 is 15 residues. CDR1 and CDR2 (germline): MNHEY, SVGEGT. The chain's CDR3 is CASSYWRDLYNEQFF. CDR3 DNA: TGTGCCAGCAGTTACTGGCGGGATCTCTACAATGAGCAGTTCTTC.

In this sample, this clonotype turned up once. The chain carries TRBV5-1 and TRBJ1-1; possibly TRBD1 for D (6 bases). This CDR3 contains 15 residues. Germline lookup yields CDR1 SGHRS and CDR2 YFSETQ. Deletions cut 7 bases from V and 0 bases from J, with 16 bases between. CDR3: CASGHRVGMNTEAFF. Written as DNA, the CDR3 is TGCGCCAGCGGGCACAGGGTGGGGATGAACACTGAAGCTTTCTTT.

This clonotype was observed a handful of times. The chain is built from TRBV24-1 and TRBJ2-1; 14 bases are a match to TRBD2. Germline lookup yields CDR1 KGHDR and CDR2 SFDVKD. V lost 3 bases to trimming and J lost 10 bases; unmatched junction nucleotides: 10. The CDR3 is made up of 17 amino acids. CDR3 protein: CATSDPPTSGRAEEQFF. CDR3 nucleotide sequence: TGTGCCACCAGTGATCCTCCGACTAGCGGGAGGGCCGAGGAGCAGTTCTTC.